Presented here are 30 T cell receptor beta chains from one specimen sequenced in a study of regulatory T cells in long-lasting Graves disease. Time point meaning: persistent/refractory GD, antithyroid drugs over 5 years with positive TRAb. TCR sequences were obtained from RNA taken from PBMCs. HTBI primers from iRepertoire and Arm-PCR of CDR3 regions yielded the TCR beta libraries. TCRdb called the multiplex PCR reads again in MiXCR, with one record for every CDR3 protein. The sample contains hundreds of thousands of distinct CDR3 sequences, approximately 23% of which appear only once. The sample in question was peripheral blood mononuclear cells (PBMCs), obtained when the disease was refractory, from a patient treated with antithyroid drugs. The receptor set was obtained from a female donor with Graves disease.

Notes on this clonotype: A far larger clone is only one base removed, so a read error is likely. A read error is likely, as this CDR3 ends without the conserved phenylalanine or tryptophan. The chain links TRBV6-5 to TRBJ1-2, with TRBD1 matching over 8 bases. The CDR3 covers 17 residues. Germline CDR1 reads MNHEY; CDR2 reads SVGAGI. J gave up 0 bases and V 2 bases, and 8 bases lay outside the gene matches. The CDR3 nucleotides read TGTGCCAGCAGTTACCCAAGACGGACAGGGCCTAACTATGGCTACACCCTC. Encoded protein: CASSYPRRTGPNYGYTL.

The CDR3 loop is CASSHPRGGGYTF. The CDR3 DNA sequence: TGCGCCAGCAGCCATCCGCGAGGAGGTGGCTACACCTTC. The chain carries TRBV4-1 and TRBJ1-2; D gene uncertain. The ends were cut back, 3 bases at V and 7 bases at J, with 12 bases in the middle. Germline CDR1 and CDR2: MGHRA and YSYEKL. The CDR3 runs to 13 residues.

This clonotype showed up many times. The J gene is TRBJ1-4, the V gene TRBV28; D call uncertain. This CDR3 has 14 amino acids. The V end lost 2 bases, the J end lost 8 bases, and 12 bases lay between the germline ends. Germline CDR1 and CDR2: MDHEN and SYDVKM. CDR3 in DNA: TGTGCCAGCAGTTTAGGTGTGCGGTCGGAAAAACTGTTTTTT. It encodes CASSLGVRSEKLFF. The full variable domain, rest sourced from reference TRBV28 and TRBJ1-4, is DVKVTQSSRYLVKRTGEKVFLECVQDMDHENMFWYRQDPGLGLRLIYFSYDVKMKEKGDIPEGYSVSREKKERFSLILESASTNQTSMYLCASSLGVRSEKLFFGSGTQLSVL.

The chain couples TRBV19 to TRBJ1-1, with unresolved D. Germline V gene lookup returns CDR1 LNHDA and CDR2 SQIVND (reference sequence). V gave up 6 bases and J gave up 0 bases, with 17 bases separating them. This CDR3 is built from 16 residues. This CDR3 is CASRGRKGSMNTEAFF. DNA for the CDR3: TGTGCCAGTAGGGGCAGGAAAGGGAGCATGAACACTGAAGCTTTCTTT. The full variable domain, rest sourced from reference TRBV19 and TRBJ1-1, is DGGITQSPKYLFRKEGQNVTLSCEQNLNHDAMYWYRQDPGQGLRLIYYSQIVNDFQKGDIAEGYSVSREKKESFPLTVTSAQKNPTAFYLCASRGRKGSMNTEAFFGQGTRLTVV.

The sample holds one count of this clonotype. The chain uses TRBV19 and TRBJ2-1; 9 bases match TRBD2. Losses at the gene ends were 6 bases for V and 9 bases for J; bases not matched to a gene: 12. The CDR3 has 15 amino acids. Germline V lookup: CDR1 LNHDA, CDR2 SQIVND (reference sequence). The CDR3 region is CASSILGGGAGEQFF. The CDR3, as DNA: TGTGCCAGTAGCATTCTTGGCGGGGGGGCCGGTGAGCAGTTCTTC.

The chain carries TRBV6-1 and TRBJ1-4, with D maybe TRBD1 (6 bases). Trimming took off 3 bases at V and 9 bases at J, with 14 bases between the two ends. CDR3 size: 14 residues. Per the germline V gene, CDR1 is MNHNS and CDR2 is SASEGT. The DNA of the CDR3 is TGTGCCAGCAGTGATACAGGGCACGGGCAAAAACTGTTTTTT. Its protein product is CASSDTGHGQKLFF.

This clonotype was seen at least ten times. The V call is TRBV20-1, the J call TRBJ2-1; 11 positions match TRBD2. CDR1 is DFQATT and CDR2 is SNEGSKA in the germline V gene (reference sequence). Trimming removed 6 bases from V and 7 bases from J; junction bases left unmatched: 8. The CDR3 is 14 residues long. The CDR3 spells CSASNGLAGNEQFF. The CDR3, as DNA: TGCAGTGCGTCCAACGGACTAGCGGGTAATGAGCAGTTCTTC.

This clonotype was seen a handful of times. This chain uses TRBV5-1 with TRBJ2-3, with 7 bases fitting TRBD2. Germline V lookup: CDR1 SGHRS, CDR2 YFSETQ. Trimming cost V 0 bases and J 0 bases; bases outside gene matches: 1. This CDR3 comprises 15 residues. The CDR3 loop is CASSLERGSTDTQYF. The CDR3 nucleotides are TGCGCCAGCAGCTTGGAGCGGGGTAGCACAGATACGCAGTATTTT.

This clonotype showed up just a few times. The chain links TRBV7-2 to TRBJ2-7, with 8 nucleotides matching TRBD1. The ends lost 0 bases at V and 5 bases at J; junction bases unmatched: 6. Germline CDR1 SGHTA, CDR2 FQGNSA. CDR3 length equals 15 residues. CDR3 sequence reads: CASSLAIQGGNEQYF. CDR3 coding DNA: TGTGCCAGCAGCTTAGCGATACAGGGGGGTAACGAGCAGTACTTC.

The sample holds a few counts of this clonotype. The CDR3 nucleotides read TGTGCCAGCAGCCCTATGAGGCCGGGACAGGGGCAGTACTTC. It specifies CASSPMRPGQGQYF. This chain connects TRBV7-2 to TRBJ2-7; 9 bases align to TRBD1. The CDR3 is 14 amino acids. Looked up from germline, CDR1 is SGHTA and CDR2 is FQGNSA. V lost 5 bases and J lost 9; bases outside the gene matches: 11.

This clonotype has a count of ten or more. V and J are TRBV2 and TRBJ2-5; 13 positions agree with TRBD2. There are 16 residues in the CDR3. Trimming took 9 bases from V and 2 from J; bases not matched to a gene: 9. Germline CDR1 is SNHLY and CDR2 is FYNNEI. In nucleotides, the CDR3 is TGTGCCAGAGGGACTAGCGGGAAGCCGGCGCAAGAGACCCAGTACTTC. This codes for CARGTSGKPAQETQYF.

In this sample, this clonotype turned up many times. This sequence joins TRBV3-1 and TRBJ2-5; D call uncertain. The CDR3 extends over 14 amino acids. V was shortened by 7 bases and J by 3 bases, with 15 bases between the two germline ends. Germline V gene sequence: CDR1 LGHDT, CDR2 YNNKEL (reference sequence). The CDR3 nucleotides are TGTGCCAGCAAACCCCAGGCGTCGGAAGAGACCCAGTACTTC. It codes for CASKPQASEETQYF.

This clonotype was observed many times. This rearrangement joins TRBV28 to TRBJ1-6, with a tentative D call TRBD1 (5 bases). The CDR3 is 16 amino acids. Looked up from germline, CDR1 is MDHEN and CDR2 is SYDVKM. Trimming took 3 bases from V and 9 from J, leaving 18 bases between them. CDR3 sequence reads: CASSFANGAVSSPLHF. The CDR3 DNA reads as TGTGCCAGCAGTTTCGCCAACGGGGCCGTCAGTTCACCCCTCCACTTT.

The chain couples TRBV29-1 to TRBJ2-1; D could derive from TRBD1 or TRBD2 (5 bases each). V was cut by 7 bases and J by 3 bases, with 19 bases left in between. The germline CDR1 and CDR2 sequences are SQVTM and ANQGSEA. This CDR3 contains 15 residues. The CDR3 DNA is TGCAGCGCCGATTTGGAGGACACCTTCTACAATGAGCAGTTCTTC. Protein sequence: CSADLEDTFYNEQFF.

The V gene is TRBV7-9, the J gene TRBJ1-2; D remains ambiguous. The CDR3 runs 14 residues. CDR1 is SEHNR, CDR2 FQNEAQ, per germline (reference sequence). V lost 1 base, J lost 5 bases, and 11 bases lay in between. The CDR3 sequence: CASSLGQLIYGYTF. As DNA, the CDR3 is TGTGCCAGCAGCTTAGGGCAGCTTATTTATGGCTACACCTTC.

This chain joins TRBV25-1 and TRBJ2-2, with 9 bases aligning to TRBD2. The J segment lost 4 bases and the V segment lost 2 bases, leaving 2 bases of the junction unmatched. CDR3 size: 15 residues. CDR1 and CDR2 from the germline V gene are MGHDK and SYGVNS. CDR3 DNA: TGTGCCAGCAGTGAAGAAGCGGGAGGCACCGGGGAGCTGTTTTTT. Protein: CASSEEAGGTGELFF.

There are many counts of this clonotype. V is TRBV2 and J is TRBJ1-4; unclear D gene. The V and J ends lost 2 bases and 7 bases respectively, with 8 bases between them. The CDR3 loop spans 13 amino acids. Germline loops: CDR1 SNHLY, CDR2 FYNNEI. This CDR3 is CASSENDGEKLFF. The DNA for the CDR3 is TGTGCCAGCAGTGAAAATGACGGTGAAAAACTGTTTTTT.

In this sample, this clonotype turned up many times. V gene TRBV6-5 combines with J gene TRBJ2-7; 14 nucleotides align to TRBD2. The junction had 7 bases not matched to a gene; V was cut back by 2 bases and J by 4 bases. CDR1 and CDR2 (germline): MNHEY, SVGAGI. There are 17 residues in the CDR3. This chain's CDR3 is CASSYGGLAGDRYEQYF. The CDR3 DNA sequence: TGTGCCAGCAGTTACGGGGGACTAGCGGGAGATCGATACGAGCAGTACTTC.

This chain uses TRBV20-1 with TRBJ1-1, with D possibly matching TRBD1 (5 bases). The V end lost 6 bases, the J end lost 1 base, and 15 bases lay between the germline ends. There are 14 residues in the CDR3. Germline CDR1 and CDR2: DFQATT and SNEGSKA (reference sequence). The DNA of the CDR3 is TGCAGTGCGCAAAAATCAGGACAGAACACTGAAGCTTTCTTT. Translated, it gives CSAQKSGQNTEAFF.

The table lists this clonotype with many counts. This chain connects TRBV15 to TRBJ2-5; D possibly corresponds to TRBD2 (6 bases). The germline V gene encodes CDR1 LNHNV and CDR2 YYDKDF (reference sequence). The length of the CDR3 is 13 residues. Trimming cost V 5 bases and J 4 bases, with 11 bases left between them. The CDR3 DNA is TGTGCCACCAGCCGCCGACTAGGAGAGACCCAGTACTTC. Translation: CATSRRLGETQYF. The whole variable domain, remainder taken from reference TRBV15 and TRBJ2-5, is DAMVIQNPRYQVTQFGKPVTLSCSQTLNHNVMYWYQQKSSQAPKLLFHYYDKDFNNEADTPDNFQSRRPNTSFCFLDIRSPGLGDTAMYLCATSRRLGETQYFGPGTRLLVL.

This clonotype was detected only once. The V gene is TRBV6-5, the J gene TRBJ2-2; D is possibly TRBD2 (6 bases). CDR3 length: 16 residues. Trimming stripped 2 bases from V and 4 bases from J, with 14 bases between. Germline V lookup: CDR1 MNHEY, CDR2 SVGAGI. This chain's CDR3 is CASSYPSGEGTGELFF. The CDR3 nucleotides are TGTGCCAGCAGTTACCCGTCGGGAGAGGGCACCGGGGAGCTGTTTTTT.

CDR3 region: CAISEPGQEPYEQYF. CDR3 coding DNA: TGTGCCATCAGTGAGCCGGGACAGGAGCCCTACGAGCAGTACTTC. The V call is TRBV10-3, the J call TRBJ2-7; TRBD1 agrees at 8 bases. V shed 2 bases, J shed 2 bases, and the junction held 5 bases outside the gene matches. The CDR3 covers 15 residues. Looked up from germline, CDR1 is ENHRY and CDR2 is SYGVKD.

Regarding this clonotype: A much larger clone lies a single base off, so this may be a read error. CDR3 sequence: CASSASGQAANTRELFF. The CDR3 DNA is TGTGCCAGCAGCGCGAGTGGACAGGCCGCGAACACCAGGGAGCTGTTTTTT. The gene calls are TRBV7-3 and TRBJ2-2, with 7 nucleotides matching TRBD1. There are 17 residues in the CDR3. Germline V gene lookup returns CDR1 SGHTA and CDR2 FQGTGA. Filled out from reference TRBV7-3 and TRBJ2-2, the complete variable domain reads GAGVSQTPSNKVTEKGKYVELRCDPISGHTALYWYRQSLGQGPEFLIYFQGTGAADDSGLPNDRFFAVRPEGSVSTLKIQRTERGDSAVYLCASSASGQAANTRELFFGEGSRLTVL.

Ten or more counts support this clonotype. The V gene is TRBV6-5, the J gene TRBJ2-7, with 7 bases aligning to TRBD1. V was pared by 2 bases and J by 4 bases, with 8 bases of the junction left unmatched. The V gene's germline CDR1 is MNHEY and CDR2 SVGAGI. CDR3 length equals 15 residues. CDR3 protein: CASSYEGAQAYEQYF. In DNA form, the CDR3 reads TGTGCCAGCAGTTACGAGGGGGCGCAAGCGTACGAGCAGTACTTC.

This clonotype was seen a handful of times. The V gene is TRBV5-1, the J gene TRBJ2-7; 9 nucleotides match TRBD2. The germline V gene encodes CDR1 SGHRS and CDR2 YFSETQ. The ends lost 4 bases at V and 0 bases at J; junction bases unmatched: 5. The CDR3 runs 15 residues. The CDR3 region has the DNA TGCGCCAGCAGCACAGCGGGAGGCGACTCCTACGAGCAGTACTTC. It specifies CASSTAGGDSYEQYF. Combining the CDR3 with reference TRBV5-1 and TRBJ2-7 gives the whole variable domain KAGVTQTPRYLIKTRGQQVTLSCSPISGHRSVSWYQQTPGQGLQFLFEYFSETQRNKGNFPGRFSGRQFSNSRSEMNVSTLELGDSALYLCASSTAGGDSYEQYFGPGTRLTVT.

In its sample, this clonotype was seen a few times. V and J are TRBV28 and TRBJ2-3, with 7 bases that match TRBD1. V trimming: 3 bases; J trimming: 4 bases; junction bases outside the gene matches: 7. The V gene's germline CDR1 is MDHEN and CDR2 SYDVKM. The CDR3 is 15 residues long. This CDR3 reads CASSFQMQGADTQYF. In DNA form, the CDR3 reads TGTGCCAGCAGTTTCCAGATGCAGGGGGCAGATACGCAGTATTTT.

This clonotype was detected many times. The chain is built from TRBV28 and TRBJ1-5, with 7 bases identical to TRBD1. This CDR3 has 14 amino acids. V lost 10 bases and J lost 0; bases outside the gene matches: 6. Germline V gene data show CDR1 as MDHEN and CDR2 as SYDVKM. CDR3 loop: CATRQGYSNQPQHF. As DNA, the CDR3 is TGTGCCACCCGACAGGGTTATAGCAATCAGCCCCAGCATTTT.

This clonotype appeared a few times. This chain links TRBV7-3 with TRBJ1-1; a possible D gene is TRBD1 (6 bases). Germline lookup yields CDR1 SGHTA and CDR2 FQGTGA. The CDR3 is made up of 15 amino acids. V lost 0 bases and J lost 4, with 12 bases in between. CDR3 in amino acids: CASSLTGGGVTEAFF. The DNA of the CDR3 is TGTGCCAGCAGCTTAACAGGGGGAGGGGTCACTGAAGCTTTCTTT.

This clonotype has a count of ten or more. The rearrangement links TRBV29-1 to TRBJ2-5, with TRBD2 as a possible D gene (8 bases). Germline V gene data show CDR1 as SQVTM and CDR2 as ANQGSEA. CDR3 length equals 16 residues. Deletions cut 4 bases from V and 1 base from J, with 19 bases between. This CDR3 reads CSVAGGSGTAQETQYF. DNA for the CDR3: TGCAGCGTTGCAGGGGGTAGCGGGACTGCCCAAGAGACCCAGTACTTC. The full variable domain, its missing parts supplied by reference TRBV29-1 and TRBJ2-5, is SAVISQKPSRDICQRGTSLTIQCQVDSQVTMMFWYRQQPGQSLTLIATANQGSEATYESGFVIDKFPISRPNLTFSTLTVSNMSPEDSSIYLCSVAGGSGTAQETQYFGPGTRLLVL.

This clonotype was seen ten or more times. The chain couples TRBV12-3 or TRBV12-4 to TRBJ1-4; perhaps TRBD1 as D (6 bases). V gave up 0 bases and J gave up 8 bases, with 13 bases separating them. The CDR3 sequence is 15 residues long. CDR3 nucleotides: TGTGCCAGCAGTTTAGCGGGACAAGCCGGCGAAAAACTGTTTTTT. Protein: CASSLAGQAGEKLFF.